The 7 T cell receptor beta chains in this list originate from one sample, sequenced in a study of blood T cell repertoires in COVID-19. The protocol was immunoSEQ multiplex PCR, while the TCRdb copy is restricted to in-frame clones and leaves out a portion. The table shows over 120,000 clones, with roughly 76% occurring only once. The sequenced material came from peripheral blood. The origin of the receptors is a woman aged 50 to 60 with active or convalescent COVID-19.

This chain uses TRBV19 with TRBJ1-1; 9 bases align to TRBD1. The CDR3 runs to 14 residues. Germline assignment: CDR1 LNHDA and CDR2 SQIVND (reference sequence). Germline trimming cut 3 bases from V and 1 base from J; bases unmatched to any gene: 0. The CDR3 coding sequence is TGTGCCAGTAGTATGGACAGGGGGAACACTGAAGCTTTCTTT. Translating it yields CASSMDRGNTEAFF.

The chain carries TRBV4-3 and TRBJ2-5; 11 bases fit TRBD2. CDR3 size: 18 residues. In germline, CDR1 is LGHNA, CDR2 YSLEER. Here the CDR3 reads CPPSRPGLAARDEKTQYF. Written as DNA, the CDR3 is TGCCCCCCCAGCCGCCCGGGACTAGCGGCCCGGGATGAGAAGACCCAGTACTTC.

The chain combines TRBV29-1 with TRBJ1-1; TRBD1 matches 8 bases. This CDR3 is built from 14 residues. V shed 7 bases and J 1 base; nucleotides not matched to a gene: 8. The V gene's germline CDR1 is SQVTM and CDR2 ANQGSEA. The CDR3 loop is CSAIQGARNTEAFF. CDR3 in DNA: TGCAGCGCGATTCAGGGGGCGAGGAACACTGAAGCTTTCTTT.

This sequence joins TRBV7-8 and TRBJ2-1; D not resolved. V was cut by 6 bases and J by 0 bases, with 12 bases left in between. CDR3 length equals 15 residues. Germline CDR1 is SGHVS and CDR2 is FQNEAQ. The CDR3 protein is CASSPDSLSYNEQFF. The DNA of the CDR3 is TGTGCCAGCAGTCCCGACTCACTCTCCTACAATGAGCAGTTCTTC.

The CDR3: CASSQGGPQETQYF. Written as DNA, the CDR3 is TGTGCCAGCAGCCAAGGGGGCCCCCAAGAGACCCAGTACTTC. The J gene is TRBJ2-5, the V gene TRBV4-2; weak D call: TRBD1 (5 bases). Germline loops: CDR1 LGHNA, CDR2 YNFKEQ. The CDR3 runs to 14 residues. Between the trimmed V and J ends, which lost 1 base and 1 base, there was a span of 7 bases.

The chain has TRBV19 and TRBJ2-1; 8 bases match TRBD2. The trim removed 8 bases at V and 4 bases at J, leaving 7 bases unmatched. Germline loops: CDR1 LNHDA, CDR2 SQIVND (reference sequence). The CDR3 consists of 14 residues. The CDR3 bases are TGTGCCAGTTTAGCGGGGAGAGGGTACAATGAGCAGTTCTTC. This gives the protein CASLAGRGYNEQFF.

The chain uses TRBV19 and TRBJ2-3; possible D gene TRBD2, 5 bases. The CDR3 runs 14 residues. The germline V gene has CDR1 LNHDA and CDR2 SQIVND (reference sequence). With 6 bases removed from V and 4 bases from J, the gap between germline ends came to 14 bases. This CDR3 is CASSAGTPADTQYF. DNA for the CDR3: TGTGCCAGTAGCGCGGGTACGCCAGCAGATACGCAGTATTTT.